Each of the 21 T cell receptor beta chains below was sequenced from the same sample in a study of cytomegalovirus exposure and HLA in healthy donors. PCR employed 60 Vbeta and 13 Jbeta primers. The protocol was immunoSEQ multiplex PCR, while the TCRdb copy is restricted to in-frame clones and leaves out a portion. The sample data list 120,000 to 150,000 clones. Sequenced sample: PBMCs. The receptors come from a woman aged 18-29 years in good health and CMV-seronegative.

The genes are TRBV5-1 and TRBJ1-3; weak D call: TRBD1 (6 bases). The CDR3 runs to 15 residues. Trimming took off 7 bases at V and 0 bases at J, with 14 bases between the two ends. Germline loops: CDR1 SGHRS, CDR2 YFSETQ. CDR3 DNA: TGCGCCAGCCGTTCCTCGACAGGCTCTGGAAACACCATATATTTT. It codes for CASRSSTGSGNTIYF.

The chain is built from TRBV2 and TRBJ1-5; 9 positions agree with TRBD1. Trimming cost V 5 bases and J 4 bases; bases outside gene matches: 3. In germline, CDR1 is SNHLY, CDR2 FYNNEI. This CDR3 has 14 residues. Here the CDR3 DNA reads TGTGCCAGCAGTAGGACAGGGGAGAATCAGCCCCAGCATTTT. Protein product: CASSRTGENQPQHF.

The chain employs TRBV6-6 and TRBJ2-7, with 11 nucleotides matching TRBD1. The trim removed 5 bases at V and 2 bases at J, leaving 2 bases unmatched. The CDR3 has 14 residues. CDR1 and CDR2 from the germline V gene are MNHNY and SVGAGI (reference sequence). Here the CDR3 reads CASSKGQGAYEQYV. The DNA of the CDR3 is TGTGCCAGCAGTAAGGGACAGGGGGCCTACGAGCAGTACGTC.

This chain joins TRBV5-1 and TRBJ2-5, with TRBD2 matching 12 bases. The CDR3 is 15 amino acids. CDR1 and CDR2 from the germline V gene are SGHRS and YFSETQ. The trim removed 3 bases at V and 11 bases at J, leaving 11 bases unmatched. Here the CDR3 DNA reads TGCGCCAGCAGCTCTCGGACTAGCGGGACTGGTGAGCAGTACTTC. It codes for CASSSRTSGTGEQYF.

The V and J genes are TRBV5-1 and TRBJ2-1, with 11 bases identical to TRBD2. J gave up 4 bases and V 0 bases, and 3 bases lay outside the gene matches. CDR3 length: 16 residues. Germline CDR1 is SGHRS and CDR2 is YFSETQ. CDR3 loop: CASSLGLAGTYNEQFF. DNA of the CDR3: TGCGCCAGCAGCTTGGGACTAGCGGGGACTTACAATGAGCAGTTCTTC.

The chain uses TRBV2 and TRBJ1-5, with 10 positions matching TRBD1. V gave up 4 bases and J gave up 3 bases; unmatched junction bases: 3. This CDR3 spans 15 amino acids. CDR1 and CDR2 from the germline V gene are SNHLY and FYNNEI. The CDR3 DNA follows: TGTGCCAGCAGTGGACAGGGGGCGAACAATCAGCCCCAGCATTTT. As protein: CASSGQGANNQPQHF.

V is TRBV6-5 and J is TRBJ1-1; no clear D. The germline V gene encodes CDR1 MNHEY and CDR2 SVGAGI. The CDR3 loop spans 15 amino acids. Trimming shortened V by 5 bases and J by 0 bases, and 13 bases separated the two germline ends. CDR3 nucleotides: TGTGCCAGCAGTAACCTACAGAGTGTGAACACTGAAGCTTTCTTT. Amino acid sequence: CASSNLQSVNTEAFF.

The chain is built from TRBV6-5 and TRBJ2-3, with TRBD2 matching over 9 bases. CDR1 is MNHEY, CDR2 SVGAGI, per germline. The CDR3 sequence is 14 residues long. The J segment lost 3 bases and the V segment lost 9 bases, leaving 7 bases of the junction unmatched. CDR3 DNA sequence: TGTGCCAGTTATAGCGGGAGAGGTACAGATACGCAGTATTTT. Translating it yields CASYSGRGTDTQYF.

The rearrangement uses TRBV10-3 and TRBJ2-1; 7 bases match TRBD2. The J segment lost 7 bases and the V segment lost 7 bases, leaving 7 bases of the junction unmatched. The CDR3 spans 13 residues. Germline CDR1 is ENHRY and CDR2 is SYGVKD. The CDR3 loop is CAINLREDNEQFF. CDR3 coding DNA: TGTGCCATCAATCTCCGGGAGGATAATGAGCAGTTCTTC.

This chain uses TRBV19 with TRBJ1-5; 8 nucleotides line up with TRBD1. The CDR3 extends over 16 amino acids. After removal of 8 bases from V and 0 bases from J, the junction contained 9 bases not matched to a gene. Germline CDR1 LNHDA, CDR2 SQIVND (reference sequence). The CDR3 DNA is TGTGCCAGTTGGCAATCTACAGGGGGTAGCAATCAGCCCCAGCATTTT. It translates to CASWQSTGGSNQPQHF.

V usage is TRBV4-1 and J usage is TRBJ2-1; 12 nucleotides line up with TRBD2. The CDR3 has 20 residues. The V and J ends lost 0 bases and 1 base, in that order; junction bases with no gene match: 10. Germline CDR1 is MGHRA and CDR2 is YSYEKL. The CDR3 protein is CASSQDPLAGGPTSYNEQFF. In DNA, the CDR3 is TGCGCCAGCAGCCAAGATCCCCTAGCGGGAGGGCCGACGTCCTACAATGAGCAGTTCTTC.

The chain joins TRBV5-1 to TRBJ1-2; the D gene is possibly TRBD1 (5 bases). The CDR3 is 15 residues long. Germline assignment: CDR1 SGHRS and CDR2 YFSETQ. Trimming removed 1 base at V and 7 bases at J, with 17 bases between. The CDR3 bases are TGCGCCAGCAGCTTGTTTGGCAGGGTCGGATCTGGCTACACCTTC. This encodes CASSLFGRVGSGYTF.

Of note for this clone: Relative to the germline gene, one junction end is altered; a read error may explain this. The chain uses TRBV7-6 and TRBJ1-1, with TRBD1 as a possible D gene (5 bases). This CDR3 spans 17 amino acids. From germline, CDR1 is SGHVS and CDR2 FNYEAQ. The CDR3 DNA sequence: TGTGCCAGCAGCTTAGTTGACCTTCGCCCAGGGAACACTGAAACTTTCTTT. Translation gives CASSLVDLRPGNTETFF.

This sequence joins TRBV5-1 and TRBJ2-2; weak D call: TRBD1 (5 bases). The length of the CDR3 is 15 residues. V lost 0 bases and J lost 4, with 10 bases in between. Germline-derived CDR1 and CDR2 are SGHRS and YFSETQ. CDR3 in DNA: TGCGCCAGCAGCTTGGAACAGGTTCGCACCGGGGAGCTGTTTTTT. Its translation: CASSLEQVRTGELFF.

The rearrangement joins TRBV27 to TRBJ1-2; 7 nucleotides align to TRBD1. With V trimmed by 6 bases and J by 2 bases, 3 bases remained unmatched. Germline CDR1 MNHEY, CDR2 SMNVEV (reference sequence). The CDR3 totals 13 residues. The CDR3: CASRSQGNYGYTF. The CDR3, as DNA: TGTGCCAGCAGATCACAGGGGAACTATGGCTACACCTTC.

The rearrangement uses TRBV7-8 and TRBJ1-5; 9 bases align to TRBD1. Germline V gene data show CDR1 as SGHVS and CDR2 as FQNEAQ. V shed 5 bases, J shed 1 base, and the junction held 6 bases outside the gene matches. This CDR3 is built from 16 residues. Here the CDR3 DNA reads TGTGCCAGCAGCGCAACAGGGGGCCGAAGCAATCAGCCCCAGCATTTT. Its translation: CASSATGGRSNQPQHF.

A remark on this clone: This sample includes further DNA sequences coding for the same CDR3. This chain connects TRBV5-4 to TRBJ2-3; TRBD2 agrees at 11 bases. The CDR3 consists of 16 residues. The trim removed 3 bases at V and 0 bases at J, leaving 3 bases unmatched. CDR1 is SGHNT and CDR2 is YYREEE in the germline V gene (reference sequence). The CDR3 DNA sequence: TGTGCCAGCAGCTCCGGGACTAGCGGAAGCACAGATACGCAGTATTTT. Encoded protein: CASSSGTSGSTDTQYF.

The chain carries TRBV29-1 and TRBJ1-1; D possibly corresponds to TRBD1 (5 bases). CDR3 length equals 14 residues. Germline values: CDR1 SQVTM, CDR2 ANQGSEA. The V gene lost 7 bases and the J gene lost 5 bases, with 20 bases spanning the gap. The CDR3 region is CSAAGGRGRTEAFF. The CDR3 nucleotides read TGCAGCGCCGCAGGTGGACGGGGGAGAACTGAAGCTTTCTTT.

The chain links TRBV5-1 to TRBJ1-1; 10 bases are a match to TRBD1. CDR1 and CDR2 from the germline V gene are SGHRS and YFSETQ. V shed 3 bases, J shed 0 bases, and the junction held 5 bases outside the gene matches. The CDR3 runs to 16 residues. The CDR3 loop is CASSSRDRGMNTEAFF. In nucleotides, the CDR3 is TGCGCCAGCAGCTCCAGGGACAGGGGAATGAACACTGAAGCTTTCTTT.

The CDR3 protein is CASSQDLLFGTGVHGYTF. CDR3 bases: TGCGCCAGCAGCCAAGATCTACTATTTGGGACAGGGGTCCATGGCTACACCTTC. The genes are TRBV4-3 and TRBJ1-2, with TRBD1 matching over 10 bases. The CDR3 consists of 18 residues. With V trimmed by 0 bases and J by 6 bases, 13 bases remained unmatched. Germline V gene data show CDR1 as LGHNA and CDR2 as YSLEER.

The chain carries TRBV5-1 and TRBJ1-2, with D hard to call. The V end lost 2 bases, the J end lost 7 bases, and 12 bases lay between the germline ends. This CDR3 has 13 amino acids. CDR1 is SGHRS, CDR2 YFSETQ, per germline. The CDR3 spells CASSFEGEGGYTF. The CDR3 nucleotides are TGCGCCAGCAGCTTTGAGGGTGAGGGTGGCTACACCTTC.